This T cell receptor beta chain was captured in a study of response to subunit inactivated influenza vaccine. V shed 7 bases and J shed 5 bases, with 12 bases lying between them. The CDR3 runs to 12 residues. CDR1 is SQVTM, CDR2 ANQGSEA, per germline. TCRdb re-derived calls from the RT-PCR reads in MiXCR, one entry per CDR3 protein. The data show about 570,000 distinct CDR3 sequences, with roughly 10% seen just once and about 11% held by the top ten. In addition, the sample was reused for a study of T cells expressing NK-cell markers. From that second work: Scientists made TCR beta cDNA using 5'RACE template switching with UMIs. All TCR beta repertoires analysed originated from sorted CD3+CD56+NKG2C+, CD3+CD56+NKG2C- and CD3+CD56-NKG2C+ T cells. For several experiments, T cell sorting was restricted to the alpha-beta TCR population by means of an anti-gamma-delta TCR antibody.

The receptor was derived from a man aged 50 to 60 who received an inactivated influenza vaccine. The material sequenced was PBMCs from blood, taken on the day of vaccination. The rearrangement uses TRBV29-1 and TRBJ2-1; D perhaps matches TRBD1 (6 bases). CDR3 in amino acids: CSGIRGDNEQFF. The CDR3 nucleotides are TGCAGCGGGATCAGGGGTGACAATGAGCAGTTCTTC.